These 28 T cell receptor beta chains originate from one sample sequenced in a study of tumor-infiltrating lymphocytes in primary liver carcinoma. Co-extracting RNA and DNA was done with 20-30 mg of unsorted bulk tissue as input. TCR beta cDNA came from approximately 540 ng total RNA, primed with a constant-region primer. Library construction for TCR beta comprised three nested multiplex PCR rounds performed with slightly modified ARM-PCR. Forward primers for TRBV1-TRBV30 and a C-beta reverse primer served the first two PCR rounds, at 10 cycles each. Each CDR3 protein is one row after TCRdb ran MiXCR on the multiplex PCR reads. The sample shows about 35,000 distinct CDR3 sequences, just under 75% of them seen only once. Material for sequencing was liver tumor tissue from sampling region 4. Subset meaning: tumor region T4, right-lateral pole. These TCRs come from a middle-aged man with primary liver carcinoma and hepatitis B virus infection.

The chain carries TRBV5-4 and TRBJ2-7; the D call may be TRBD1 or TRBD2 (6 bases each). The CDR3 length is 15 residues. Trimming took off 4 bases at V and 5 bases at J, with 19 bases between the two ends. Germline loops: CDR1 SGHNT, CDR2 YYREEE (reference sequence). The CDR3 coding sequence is TGTGCCAGCAGCCCAACGGGGGCATGGATCAACGAGCAGTACTTC. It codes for CASSPTGAWINEQYF.

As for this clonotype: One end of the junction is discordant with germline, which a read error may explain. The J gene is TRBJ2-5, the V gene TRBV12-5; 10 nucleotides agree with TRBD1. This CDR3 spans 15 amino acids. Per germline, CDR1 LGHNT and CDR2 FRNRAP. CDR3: CANGSDRGLQETQCF. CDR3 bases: TGTGCTAATGGTTCCGACAGGGGGCTCCAAGAGACGCAGTGCTTC.

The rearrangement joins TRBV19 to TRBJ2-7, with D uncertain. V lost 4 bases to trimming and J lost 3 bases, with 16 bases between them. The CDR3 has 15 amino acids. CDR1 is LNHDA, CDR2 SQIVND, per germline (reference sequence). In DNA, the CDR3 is TGTGCCAGTAGTACCGAGACTTCCTCCATCTACGAGCAGTACTTC. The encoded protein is CASSTETSSIYEQYF.

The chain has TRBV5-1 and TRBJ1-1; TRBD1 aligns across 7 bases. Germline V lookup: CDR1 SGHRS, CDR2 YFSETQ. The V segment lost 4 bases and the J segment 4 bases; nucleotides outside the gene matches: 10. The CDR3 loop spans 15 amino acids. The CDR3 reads CASSTWTGGSTEAFF. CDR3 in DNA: TGCGCCAGCAGCACCTGGACAGGTGGATCCACTGAAGCTTTCTTT.

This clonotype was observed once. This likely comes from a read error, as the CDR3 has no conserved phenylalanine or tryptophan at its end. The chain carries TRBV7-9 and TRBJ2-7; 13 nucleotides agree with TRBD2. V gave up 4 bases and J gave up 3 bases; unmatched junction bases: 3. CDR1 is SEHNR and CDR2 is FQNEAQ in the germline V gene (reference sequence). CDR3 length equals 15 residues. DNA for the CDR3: TGTGCCAGCAGCTGGACTAGCGGGAGTTTCTACGAGCAGTACCTC. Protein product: CASSWTSGSFYEQYL.

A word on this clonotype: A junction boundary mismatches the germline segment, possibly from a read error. CDR3 coding DNA: TGCGCCAACAGCTTGAACGGGAGGGCTAGCACAGATATGCAGTATTTT. It encodes CANSLNGRASTDMQYF. V usage is TRBV5-1 and J usage is TRBJ2-3; 8 nucleotides match TRBD2. Germline assignment: CDR1 SGHRS and CDR2 YFSETQ. The CDR3 consists of 16 residues.

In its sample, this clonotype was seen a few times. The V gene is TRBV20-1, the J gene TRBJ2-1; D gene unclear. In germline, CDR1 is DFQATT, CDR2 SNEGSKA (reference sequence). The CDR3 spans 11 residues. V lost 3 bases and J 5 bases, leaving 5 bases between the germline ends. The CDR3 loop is CSASGNNEQFF. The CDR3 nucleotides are TGCAGTGCTAGCGGAAACAATGAGCAGTTCTTC.

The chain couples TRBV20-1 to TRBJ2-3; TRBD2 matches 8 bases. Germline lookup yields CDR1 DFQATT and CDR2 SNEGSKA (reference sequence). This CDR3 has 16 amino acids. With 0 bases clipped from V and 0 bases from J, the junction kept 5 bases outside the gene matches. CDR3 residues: CSARDPTSGSTDTQYF. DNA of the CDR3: TGCAGTGCTAGAGATCCCACTAGCGGTAGCACAGATACGCAGTATTTT.

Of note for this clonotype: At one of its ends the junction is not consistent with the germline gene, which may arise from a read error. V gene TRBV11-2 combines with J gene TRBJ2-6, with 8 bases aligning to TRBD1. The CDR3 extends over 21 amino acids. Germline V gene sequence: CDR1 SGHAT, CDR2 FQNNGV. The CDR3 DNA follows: TGCGCCAGCAGCATGGGGGGAGACAGGGGCATTTTCCTCTCTGGGGCCAAAGTCCTGACTTTC. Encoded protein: CASSMGGDRGIFLSGAKVLTF.

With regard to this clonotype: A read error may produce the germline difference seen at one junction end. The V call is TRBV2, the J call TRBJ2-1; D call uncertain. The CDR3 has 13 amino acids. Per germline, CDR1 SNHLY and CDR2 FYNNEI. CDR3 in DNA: TGTGCCAGTAGTGAACAAATCTACAATGAGCAGTTCTTC. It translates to CASSEQIYNEQFF.

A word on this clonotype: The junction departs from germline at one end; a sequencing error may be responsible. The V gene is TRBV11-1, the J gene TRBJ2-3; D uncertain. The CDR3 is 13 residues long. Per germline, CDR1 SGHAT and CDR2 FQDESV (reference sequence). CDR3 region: CDSISIQTDTQYF. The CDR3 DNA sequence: TGTGACAGCATCTCGATCCAAACAGATACGCAGTATTTT.

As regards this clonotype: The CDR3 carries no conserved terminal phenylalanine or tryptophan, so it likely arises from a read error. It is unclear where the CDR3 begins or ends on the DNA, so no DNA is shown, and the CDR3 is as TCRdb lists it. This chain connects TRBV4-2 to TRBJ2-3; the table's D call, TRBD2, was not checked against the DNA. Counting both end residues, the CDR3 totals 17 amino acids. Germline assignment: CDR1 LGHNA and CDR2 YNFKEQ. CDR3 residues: CASSQGSSGFSTDTQYY.

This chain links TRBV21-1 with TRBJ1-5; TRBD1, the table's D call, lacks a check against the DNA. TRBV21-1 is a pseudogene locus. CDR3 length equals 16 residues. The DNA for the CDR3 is TGTGGCAGCAGCCTCGGCCGGACAGGGGGGGGTCAGCCCCAGCATTTT. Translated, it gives CGSSLGRTGGGQPQHF.

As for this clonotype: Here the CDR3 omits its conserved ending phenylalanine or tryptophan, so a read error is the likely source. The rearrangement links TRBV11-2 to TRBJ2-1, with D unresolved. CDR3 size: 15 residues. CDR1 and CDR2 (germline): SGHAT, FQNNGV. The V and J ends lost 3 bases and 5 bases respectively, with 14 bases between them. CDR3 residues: CASSFSGPLDNEQFL. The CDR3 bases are TGTGCCAGCAGCTTTAGTGGACCACTCGACAATGAGCAGTTCTTG.

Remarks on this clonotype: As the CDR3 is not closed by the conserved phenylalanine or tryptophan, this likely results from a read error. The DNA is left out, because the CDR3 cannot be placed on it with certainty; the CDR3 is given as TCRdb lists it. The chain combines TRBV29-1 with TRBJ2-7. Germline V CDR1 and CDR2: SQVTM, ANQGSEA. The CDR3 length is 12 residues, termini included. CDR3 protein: CSVLTSSHEKYL.

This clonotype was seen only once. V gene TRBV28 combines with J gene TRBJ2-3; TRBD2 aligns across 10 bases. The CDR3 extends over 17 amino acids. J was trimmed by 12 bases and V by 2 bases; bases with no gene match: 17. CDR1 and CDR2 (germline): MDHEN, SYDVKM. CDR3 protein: CASSLRLLAGATDKQYF. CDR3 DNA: TGTGCCAGCAGTTTACGGCTGCTAGCGGGAGCTACAGATAAACAGTATTTT.

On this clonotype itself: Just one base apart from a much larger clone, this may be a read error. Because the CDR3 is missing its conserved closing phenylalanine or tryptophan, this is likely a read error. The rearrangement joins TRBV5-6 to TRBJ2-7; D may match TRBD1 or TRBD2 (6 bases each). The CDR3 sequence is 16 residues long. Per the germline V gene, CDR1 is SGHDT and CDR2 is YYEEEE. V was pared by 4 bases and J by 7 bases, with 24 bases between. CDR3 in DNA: TGTGCCAGCAGCCCGGAGGGGGGCCCCCCTGATCGGGAGCAGTACCTC. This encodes CASSPEGGPPDREQYL.

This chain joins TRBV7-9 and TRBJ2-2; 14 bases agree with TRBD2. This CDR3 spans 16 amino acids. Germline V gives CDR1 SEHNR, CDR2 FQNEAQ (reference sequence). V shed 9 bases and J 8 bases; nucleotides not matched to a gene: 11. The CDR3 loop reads CARSHRTSGRTGELFF. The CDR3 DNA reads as TGTGCCAGGAGCCATAGGACTAGCGGGAGGACAGGGGAGCTGTTTTTT.

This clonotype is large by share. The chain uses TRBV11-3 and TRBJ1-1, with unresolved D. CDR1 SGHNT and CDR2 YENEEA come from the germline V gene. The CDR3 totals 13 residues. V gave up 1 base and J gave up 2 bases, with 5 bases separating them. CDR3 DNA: TGTGCCAGCAGCTTAGCAGTTAACACTGAAGCTTTCTTT. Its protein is CASSLAVNTEAFF.

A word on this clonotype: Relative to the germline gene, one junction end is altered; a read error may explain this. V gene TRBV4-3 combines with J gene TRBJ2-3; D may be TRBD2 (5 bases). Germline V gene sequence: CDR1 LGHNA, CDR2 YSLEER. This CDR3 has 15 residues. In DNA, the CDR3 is TGCGCCAGCAACCAAGATCTGGGAGCGGCAGATACGCAGTATTTT. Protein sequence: CASNQDLGAADTQYF.

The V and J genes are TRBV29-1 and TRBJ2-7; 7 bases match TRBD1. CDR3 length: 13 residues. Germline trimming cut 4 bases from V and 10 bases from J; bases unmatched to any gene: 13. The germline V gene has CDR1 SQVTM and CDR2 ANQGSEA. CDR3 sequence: CSVAPTGPHQQYF. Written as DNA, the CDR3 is TGCAGCGTTGCCCCGACAGGGCCCCACCAACAGTACTTC.

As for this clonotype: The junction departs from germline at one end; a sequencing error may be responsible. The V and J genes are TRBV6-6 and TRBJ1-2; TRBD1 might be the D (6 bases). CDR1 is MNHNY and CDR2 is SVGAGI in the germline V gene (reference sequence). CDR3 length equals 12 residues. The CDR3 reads CPIQGDGYGHTF. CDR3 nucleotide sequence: TGTCCCATACAGGGTGATGGGTATGGCCACACCTTC.

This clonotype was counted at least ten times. CDR3 residues: CATSSARAIGADTQYF. The DNA of the CDR3 is TGTGCCACCAGCAGTGCCCGGGCCATAGGCGCAGATACGCAGTATTTT. The chain joins TRBV15 to TRBJ2-3; D gene ambiguous. The germline gives CDR1 LNHNV, CDR2 YYDKDF (reference sequence). The CDR3 is 16 amino acids. The V and J ends lost 3 bases and 4 bases respectively, with 17 bases between them.

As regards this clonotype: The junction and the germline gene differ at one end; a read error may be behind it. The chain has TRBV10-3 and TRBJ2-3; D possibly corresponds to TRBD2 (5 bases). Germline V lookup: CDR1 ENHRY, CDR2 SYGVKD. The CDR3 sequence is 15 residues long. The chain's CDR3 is CAISAGSHGADTQCF. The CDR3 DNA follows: TGTGCCATCAGTGCGGGGTCTCATGGCGCAGATACGCAGTGTTTT.

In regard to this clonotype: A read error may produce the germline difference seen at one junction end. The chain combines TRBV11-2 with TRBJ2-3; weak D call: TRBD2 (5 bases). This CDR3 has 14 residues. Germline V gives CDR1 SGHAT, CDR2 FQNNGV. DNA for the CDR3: TGTGCCAGCAGCCCCGCGGGCCAGGCAGATATGCAGTATTTT. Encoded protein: CASSPAGQADMQYF.

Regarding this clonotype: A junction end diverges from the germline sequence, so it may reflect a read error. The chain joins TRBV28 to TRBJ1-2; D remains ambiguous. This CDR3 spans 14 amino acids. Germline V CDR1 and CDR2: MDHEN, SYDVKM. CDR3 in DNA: TGTGCCAGCAGTTTATCTAGGGTTATCTATGGCTACACTTTC. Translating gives CASSLSRVIYGYTF.

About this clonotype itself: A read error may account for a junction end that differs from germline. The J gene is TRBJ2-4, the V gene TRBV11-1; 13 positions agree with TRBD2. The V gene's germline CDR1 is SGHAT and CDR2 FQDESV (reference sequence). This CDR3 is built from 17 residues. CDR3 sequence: CDSSFSGTSGTKSIQYF. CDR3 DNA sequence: TGTGACAGCAGCTTTTCTGGGACTAGCGGGACCAAAAGCATTCAGTACTTC.

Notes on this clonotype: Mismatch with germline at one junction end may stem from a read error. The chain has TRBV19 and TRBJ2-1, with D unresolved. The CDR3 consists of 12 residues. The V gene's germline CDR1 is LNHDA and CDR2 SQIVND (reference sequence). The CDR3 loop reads CASSIRFNERFF. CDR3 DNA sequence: TGTGCCAGTAGTATTCGGTTTAATGAGCGGTTCTTC.